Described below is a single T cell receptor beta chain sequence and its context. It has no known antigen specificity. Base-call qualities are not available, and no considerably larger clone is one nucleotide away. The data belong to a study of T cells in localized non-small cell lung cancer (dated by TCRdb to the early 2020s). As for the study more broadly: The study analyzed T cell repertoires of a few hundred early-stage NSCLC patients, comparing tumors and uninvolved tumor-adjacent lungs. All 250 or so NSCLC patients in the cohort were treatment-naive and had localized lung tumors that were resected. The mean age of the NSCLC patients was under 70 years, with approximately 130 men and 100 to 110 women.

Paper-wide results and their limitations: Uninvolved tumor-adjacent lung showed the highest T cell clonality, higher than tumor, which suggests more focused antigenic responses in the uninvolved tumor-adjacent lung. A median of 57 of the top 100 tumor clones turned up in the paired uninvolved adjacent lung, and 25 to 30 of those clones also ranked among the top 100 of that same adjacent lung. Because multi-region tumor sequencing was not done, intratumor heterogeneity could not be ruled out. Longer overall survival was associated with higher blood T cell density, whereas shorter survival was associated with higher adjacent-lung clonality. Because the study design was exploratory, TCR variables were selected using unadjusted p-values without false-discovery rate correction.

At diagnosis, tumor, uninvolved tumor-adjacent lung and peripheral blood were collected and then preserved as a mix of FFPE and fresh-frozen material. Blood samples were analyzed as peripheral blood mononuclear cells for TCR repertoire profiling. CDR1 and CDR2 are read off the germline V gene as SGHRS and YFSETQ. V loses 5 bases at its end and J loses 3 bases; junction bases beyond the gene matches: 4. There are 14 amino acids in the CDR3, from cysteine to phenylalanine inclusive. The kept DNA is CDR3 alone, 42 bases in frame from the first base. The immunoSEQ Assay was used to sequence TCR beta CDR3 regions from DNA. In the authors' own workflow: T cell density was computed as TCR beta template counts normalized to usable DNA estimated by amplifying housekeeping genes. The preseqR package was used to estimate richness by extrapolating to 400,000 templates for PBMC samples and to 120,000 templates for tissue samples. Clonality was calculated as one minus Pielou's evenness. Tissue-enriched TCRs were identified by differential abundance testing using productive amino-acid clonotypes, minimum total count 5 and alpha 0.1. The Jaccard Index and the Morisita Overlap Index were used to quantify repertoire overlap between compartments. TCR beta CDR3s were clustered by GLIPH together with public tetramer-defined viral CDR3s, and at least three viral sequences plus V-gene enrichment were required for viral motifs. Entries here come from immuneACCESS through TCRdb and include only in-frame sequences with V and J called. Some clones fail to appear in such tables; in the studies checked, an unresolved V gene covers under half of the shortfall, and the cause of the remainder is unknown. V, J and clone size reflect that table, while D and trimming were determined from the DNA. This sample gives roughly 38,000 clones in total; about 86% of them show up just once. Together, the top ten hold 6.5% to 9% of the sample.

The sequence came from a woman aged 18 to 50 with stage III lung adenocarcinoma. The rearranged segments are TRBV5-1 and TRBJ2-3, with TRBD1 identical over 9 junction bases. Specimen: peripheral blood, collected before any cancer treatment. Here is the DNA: TGCGCCAGCAGGGAGACAGGGGGTACAGATACGCAGTATTTT. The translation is CASRETGGTDTQYF. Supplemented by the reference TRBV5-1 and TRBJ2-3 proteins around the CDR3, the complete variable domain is KAGVTQTPRYLIKTRGQQVTLSCSPISGHRSVSWYQQTPGQGLQFLFEYFSETQRNKGNFPGRFSGRQFSNSRSEMNVSTLELGDSALYLCASRETGGTDTQYFGPGTRLTVL.